The rows below give T cell receptor beta chains drawn from one sample of a study of OX40 agonist ivuxolimab in advanced cancers. Measured with immunoSEQ multiplex PCR; TCRdb has only the in-frame clones, and not every one. In the table there are fewer than 50,000 clones, roughly nine tenths of which are singletons. The input for sequencing was CD4+ or CD8+ T cells sorted from blood, taken in a trial of the OX40 agonist ivuxolimab. The source of these receptors is an adult with an advanced solid tumor such as melanoma, head and neck, liver or kidney cancer. CDR3s include the opening cysteine and the closing phenylalanine or tryptophan. A D gene is named only where the DNA matches it firmly. A clone size is listed for some rows: how often the clone was seen (once, few, many), or a class if it is expanded.

clone size,J gene,V gene,D gene,CDR3 DNA,CDR3 protein
once,TRBJ2-7,TRBV19,TRBD1,TGTGCCAGTAGTAGGCGGGACAGGACCTACGAGCAGTACTTC,CASSRRDRTYEQYF
NA,TRBJ1-5,TRBV2,NA,TGTGCCAGCAGTGAAGACGGCGGACGGATTAGCAATCAGCCCCAGCATTTT,CASSEDGGRISNQPQHF
NA,TRBJ2-7,TRBV5-6,TRBD1,TGTGCCAGCAGCCCGGGACAGGGGGTCTACGAGCAGTACTTC,CASSPGQGVYEQYF
NA,TRBJ2-1,TRBV19,NA,TGTGCCAGTCGACCAACTCTAGATAGCTCCTACAATGAGCAGTTCTTC,CASRPTLDSSYNEQFF
NA,TRBJ2-7,TRBV10-3,NA,TGTGCCATCAGTGGCCCCGTGGACGGCAGCTCCTACGAGCAGTACTTC,CAISGPVDGSSYEQYF
NA,TRBJ1-5,TRBV11-3,TRBD1,TGTGCCAGCAGCCCCCGCAGGGTGGACAGGGGATTTTTAAGCAATCAGCCCCAGCATTTT,CASSPRRVDRGFLSNQPQHF
NA,TRBJ1-1,TRBV5-6,NA,TGTGCCAGCAGTCCAGGGGACACTGAAGCTTTCTTT,CASSPGDTEAFF
NA,TRBJ2-7,TRBV4-1,TRBD2,TGCGCCAGCAGCCATATAGCGGGAAGAAGCTCCTACGAGCAGTACTTC,CASSHIAGRSSYEQYF
NA,TRBJ2-3,TRBV4-1,NA,TGCGCCAGCAGCCCCCAGGCATTGGAGACCGATACGCAGTATTTT,CASSPQALETDTQYF
NA,TRBJ2-7,TRBV5-6,NA,TGTGCCAGCAGCTTGGGGGGGATCCACGAGCAGTACTTC,CASSLGGIHEQYF
NA,TRBJ2-1,TRBV27,TRBD2,TGTGCCAGCAGTCTCCGGACTAGCGGACTGTACAATGAGCAGTTCTTC,CASSLRTSGLYNEQFF
NA,TRBJ2-5,TRBV7-9,NA,TGTGCCAGCAGCCCACCGGGACTCCAACAGGGGCAGTACTTC,CASSPPGLQQGQYF
NA,TRBJ2-7,TRBV13,TRBD1,TGTGCCAGCAGTTATGGGACAGGCGAGCAGTACTTC,CASSYGTGEQYF
NA,TRBJ1-1,TRBV6-1,TRBD1,TGTGCCAGCAGTGATAGCTGGACAGGGGGCCAAATAGTTACTGAAGCTTTCTTT,CASSDSWTGGQIVTEAFF
NA,TRBJ2-7,TRBV7-2,NA,TGTGCCAGCAGCTTAACGGGGATCTACGAGCAGTACTTC,CASSLTGIYEQYF
once,TRBJ2-3,TRBV4-3,NA,TGCGCCAGCAGCCAAGAAGGAGGGGGCGAAGTTGCAGATACGCAGTATTTT,CASSQEGGGEVADTQYF
few,TRBJ2-1,TRBV19,TRBD2,TGTGCCAGTAGTTCTTTAGCGGGAGGGGAGAATGAGCAGTTCTTC,CASSSLAGGENEQFF
NA,TRBJ1-2,TRBV11-2,TRBD1,TGTGCCACGCAGGGGACAGCGAAATCTAACTATGGCTACACCTTC,CATQGTAKSNYGYTF
NA,TRBJ2-1,TRBV11-2,NA,TGTGCCAGTTCGTACAATGAGCAGTTCTTC,CASSYNEQFF
NA,TRBJ2-5,TRBV5-4,NA,TGTGCCAGCAGCTCTACAGCGCAAGAGACCCAGTACTTC,CASSSTAQETQYF
NA,TRBJ2-7,TRBV4-1,NA,TGCGCCAGCAGCCAATCGATGGCATCTGAGCAGTACTTC,CASSQSMASEQYF
NA,TRBJ1-3,TRBV9,TRBD1,TGTGCCAGCAGCGTAGGGGGACAGCCCTCTGGAAACACCATATATTTT,CASSVGGQPSGNTIYF
once,TRBJ1-1,TRBV9,NA,TGTGCCAGCAGCGTAGATTCGGGGGCCGGCACTGAAGCTTTCTTT,CASSVDSGAGTEAFF
NA,TRBJ2-7,TRBV11-2,TRBD2,TGTGCCAGCAGCTTAGCTAGCGGGCCAACCTACGAGCAGTACTTC,CASSLASGPTYEQYF
NA,TRBJ2-5,TRBV11-1,NA,TGTGCCAGCAGCTTAAGAAGATTAGCGGAGGGCCAAGAGACCCAGTACTTC,CASSLRRLAEGQETQYF
NA,TRBJ2-7,TRBV4-1,TRBD2,TGCGCCAGCAGCCAAGTGTCCCTAGCGGGAGTTTTCGAGCAGTACTTC,CASSQVSLAGVFEQYF
NA,TRBJ2-2,TRBV5-6,TRBD2,TGTGCCAGCAGCCAGCGGGGGAACACCGGGGAGCTGTTTTTT,CASSQRGNTGELFF
NA,TRBJ1-5,TRBV28,NA,TGTGCCAGCAATCCCGATAGGGCCGATCAGCCCCAGCATTTT,CASNPDRADQPQHF
few,TRBJ2-4,TRBV4-3,TRBD1,TGCGCCAGCAGCCCGACAGGGGACGCCAAAAACATTCAGTACTTC,CASSPTGDAKNIQYF
NA,TRBJ2-1,TRBV9,NA,TGTGCCAGCCGAGGGGAAATGGGTGATGAGCAGTTCTTC,CASRGEMGDEQFF
NA,TRBJ2-1,TRBV19,NA,TGTGCCAGTAGTACGGGGGCTTTCTCCTACAATGAGCAGTTCTTC,CASSTGAFSYNEQFF
NA,TRBJ2-1,TRBV14,NA,TGTGCCAGCAGCCGCAGCCGGGACTTTCGACCATACAATGAGCAGTTCTTC,CASSRSRDFRPYNEQFF
NA,TRBJ2-7,TRBV4-2,NA,TGTGCCAGCAGCCAAGATCCCCGGCCGTCCTCCTACGAGCAGTACTTC,CASSQDPRPSSYEQYF
NA,TRBJ2-1,TRBV6-4,NA,TGTGCCAGCAGTGACGTTCCTGGCCCTCCCTACAATGAGCAGTTCTTC,CASSDVPGPPYNEQFF
NA,TRBJ2-3,TRBV9,TRBD2,TGTGCCAGCACTAGCGGGAGTTCTTCAGATACGCAGTATTTT,CASTSGSSSDTQYF
NA,TRBJ2-6,TRBV6-5,NA,TGTGCCAGCAGTTACTCGGGGTTTGGGGCCAACGTCCTGACTTTC,CASSYSGFGANVLTF